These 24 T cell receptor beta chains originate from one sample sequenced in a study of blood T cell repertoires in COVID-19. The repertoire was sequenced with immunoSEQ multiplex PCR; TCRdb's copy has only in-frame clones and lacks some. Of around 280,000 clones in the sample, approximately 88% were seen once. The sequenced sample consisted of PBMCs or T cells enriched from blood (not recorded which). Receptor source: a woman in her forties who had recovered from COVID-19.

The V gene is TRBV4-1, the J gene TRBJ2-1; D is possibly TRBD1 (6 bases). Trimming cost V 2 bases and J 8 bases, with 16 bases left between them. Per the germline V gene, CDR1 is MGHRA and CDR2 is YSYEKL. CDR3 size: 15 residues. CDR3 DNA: TGCGCCAGCAGCCAACTTTGGACAGCAGAGGATGAGCAGTTCTTC. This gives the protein CASSQLWTAEDEQFF.

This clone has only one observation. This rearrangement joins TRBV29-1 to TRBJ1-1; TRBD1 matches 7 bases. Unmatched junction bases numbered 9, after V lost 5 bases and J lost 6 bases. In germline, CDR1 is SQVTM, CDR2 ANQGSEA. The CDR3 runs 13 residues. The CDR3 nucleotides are TGCAGCGTTCGTCAGGGGGTTTCGTCTGAAGCTTTCTTT. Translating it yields CSVRQGVSSEAFF. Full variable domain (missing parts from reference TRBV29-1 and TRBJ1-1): SAVISQKPSRDICQRGTSLTIQCQVDSQVTMMFWYRQQPGQSLTLIATANQGSEATYESGFVIDKFPISRPNLTFSTLTVSNMSPEDSSIYLCSVRQGVSSEAFFGQGTRLTVV.

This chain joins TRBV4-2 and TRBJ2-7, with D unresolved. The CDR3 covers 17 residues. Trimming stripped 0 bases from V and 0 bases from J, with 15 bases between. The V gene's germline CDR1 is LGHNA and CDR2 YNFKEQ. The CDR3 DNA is TGTGCCAGCAGCCAAGATACGACGGGTTTGTACTCCTACGAGCAGTACTTC. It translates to CASSQDTTGLYSYEQYF.

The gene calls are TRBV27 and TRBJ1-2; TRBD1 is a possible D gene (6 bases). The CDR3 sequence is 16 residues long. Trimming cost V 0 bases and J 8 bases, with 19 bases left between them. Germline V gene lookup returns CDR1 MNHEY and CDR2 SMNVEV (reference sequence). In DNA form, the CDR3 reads TGTGCCAGCAGTTTATCTATTTGGGGGGGGCATGGGGGCTACACCTTC. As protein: CASSLSIWGGHGGYTF.

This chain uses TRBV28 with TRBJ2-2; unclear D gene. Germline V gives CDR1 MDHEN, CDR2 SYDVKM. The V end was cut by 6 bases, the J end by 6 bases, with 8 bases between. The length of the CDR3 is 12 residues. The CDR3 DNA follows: TGTGCCAGCAGGGCCTCTCCCGGGGAGCTGTTTTTT. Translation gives CASRASPGELFF.

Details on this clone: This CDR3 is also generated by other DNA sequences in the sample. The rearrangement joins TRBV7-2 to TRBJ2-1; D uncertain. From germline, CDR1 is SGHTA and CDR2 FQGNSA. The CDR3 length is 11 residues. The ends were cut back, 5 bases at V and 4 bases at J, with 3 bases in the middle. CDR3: CASSPYNEQFF. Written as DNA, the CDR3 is TGTGCCAGCAGCCCTTACAATGAGCAGTTCTTC.

Here the CDR3 DNA reads TGTGCCAGCAGCCAATTCGGCCAGGGGACCTACGAGCAGTACTTC. Residues: CASSQFGQGTYEQYF. The gene calls are TRBV16 and TRBJ2-7; maybe TRBD1 (6 bases). CDR3 length: 15 amino acids. The germline V and J ends were trimmed by 1 base and 2 bases, with 12 bases remaining between them. Germline CDR1 KGHSY, CDR2 FQNENV.

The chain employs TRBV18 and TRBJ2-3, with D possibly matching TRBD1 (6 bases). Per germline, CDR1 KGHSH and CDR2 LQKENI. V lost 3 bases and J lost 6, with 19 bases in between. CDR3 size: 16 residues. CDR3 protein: CASSPGKGRGLDTQYF. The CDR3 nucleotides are TGTGCCAGCTCACCGGGCAAGGGCAGGGGCCTCGATACGCAGTATTTT.

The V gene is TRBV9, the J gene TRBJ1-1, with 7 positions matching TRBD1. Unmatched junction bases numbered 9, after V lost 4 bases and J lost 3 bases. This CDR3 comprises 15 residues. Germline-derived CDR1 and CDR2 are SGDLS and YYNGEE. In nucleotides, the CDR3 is TGTGCCAGCAGCAGGACAGGCCGGGTGGACACTGAAGCTTTCTTT. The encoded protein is CASSRTGRVDTEAFF.

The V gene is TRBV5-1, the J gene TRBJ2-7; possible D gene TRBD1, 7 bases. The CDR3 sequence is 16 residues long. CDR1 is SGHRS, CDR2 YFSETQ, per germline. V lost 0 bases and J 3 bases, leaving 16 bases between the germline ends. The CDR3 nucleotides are TGCGCCAGCAGCTTGGTCGCAGGGGGGTTAGGCTACGAGCAGTACTTC. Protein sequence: CASSLVAGGLGYEQYF.

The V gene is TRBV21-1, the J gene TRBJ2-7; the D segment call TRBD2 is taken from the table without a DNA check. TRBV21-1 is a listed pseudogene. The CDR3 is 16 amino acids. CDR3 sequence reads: CASSSVPILPPYEQYF. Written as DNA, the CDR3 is TGTGCCAGCAGCTCTGTCCCCATACTGCCTCCCTACGAGCAGTACTTC.

CDR3 protein: CASSPGTGSRGYTF. The CDR3 DNA is TGCGCCAGCAGCCCGGGGACAGGTTCCCGTGGCTACACCTTC. J is TRBJ1-2 and V is TRBV5-1, with 8 bases that match TRBD1. This CDR3 region has 14 residues. CDR1 and CDR2 (germline): SGHRS, YFSETQ. The ends lost 4 bases at V and 7 bases at J; junction bases unmatched: 9. Full variable domain (missing parts from reference TRBV5-1 and TRBJ1-2): KAGVTQTPRYLIKTRGQQVTLSCSPISGHRSVSWYQQTPGQGLQFLFEYFSETQRNKGNFPGRFSGRQFSNSRSEMNVSTLELGDSALYLCASSPGTGSRGYTFGSGTRLTVV.

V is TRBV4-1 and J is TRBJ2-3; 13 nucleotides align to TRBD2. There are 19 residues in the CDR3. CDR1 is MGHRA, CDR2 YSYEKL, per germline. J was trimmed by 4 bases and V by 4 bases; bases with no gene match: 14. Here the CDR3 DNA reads TGCGCCAGCAGCCCTAGGACTATCGGACTAGCGGGGGCGGCAGATACGCAGTATTTT. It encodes CASSPRTIGLAGAADTQYF.

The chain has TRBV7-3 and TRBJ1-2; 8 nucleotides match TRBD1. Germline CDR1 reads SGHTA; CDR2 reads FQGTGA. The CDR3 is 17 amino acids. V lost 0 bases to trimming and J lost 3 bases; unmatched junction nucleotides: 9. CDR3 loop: CASSLTATGASDYGYTF. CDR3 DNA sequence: TGTGCCAGCAGCTTAACGGCGACAGGGGCCAGCGACTATGGCTACACCTTC.

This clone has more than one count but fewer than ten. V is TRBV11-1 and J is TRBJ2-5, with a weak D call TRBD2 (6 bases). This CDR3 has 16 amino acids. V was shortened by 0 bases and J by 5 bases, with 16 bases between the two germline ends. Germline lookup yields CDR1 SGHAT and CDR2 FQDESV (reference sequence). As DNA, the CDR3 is TGTGCCAGCAGCTTAGCCACAGGAGGGTCCTGGGAGACCCAGTACTTC. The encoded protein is CASSLATGGSWETQYF.

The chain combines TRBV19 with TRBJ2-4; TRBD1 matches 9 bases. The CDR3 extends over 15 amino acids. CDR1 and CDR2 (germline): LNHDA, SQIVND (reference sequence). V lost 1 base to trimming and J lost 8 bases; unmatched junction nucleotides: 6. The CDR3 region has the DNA TGTGCCAGTAGTATAGTTGGGACAGGGTTAGACATTCAGTACTTC. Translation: CASSIVGTGLDIQYF.

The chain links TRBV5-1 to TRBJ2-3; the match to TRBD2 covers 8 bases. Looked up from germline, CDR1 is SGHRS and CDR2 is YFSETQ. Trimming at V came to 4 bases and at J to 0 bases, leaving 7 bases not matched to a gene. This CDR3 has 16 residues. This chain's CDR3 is CASSHEPSGSTDTQYF. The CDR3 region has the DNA TGCGCCAGCAGCCATGAACCTAGCGGGAGCACAGATACGCAGTATTTT.

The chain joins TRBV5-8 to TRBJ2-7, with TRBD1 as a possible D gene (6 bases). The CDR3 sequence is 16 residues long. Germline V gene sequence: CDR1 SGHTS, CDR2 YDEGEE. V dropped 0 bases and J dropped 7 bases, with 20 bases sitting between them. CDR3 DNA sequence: TGTGCCAGCAGCTTGGGAAGTAACAGGGCCGGGGAGGAGCAGTACTTC. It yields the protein CASSLGSNRAGEEQYF.

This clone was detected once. The CDR3 bases are TGCGCCAGCAGCCCCGAACTAGCCGTAGGAGAGACCCAGTACTTC. This gives the protein CASSPELAVGETQYF. This chain connects TRBV4-3 to TRBJ2-5; weak D call: TRBD2 (6 bases). Per the germline V gene, CDR1 is LGHNA and CDR2 is YSLEER. V was shortened by 4 bases and J by 4 bases, with 16 bases between the two germline ends. CDR3 length: 15 amino acids.

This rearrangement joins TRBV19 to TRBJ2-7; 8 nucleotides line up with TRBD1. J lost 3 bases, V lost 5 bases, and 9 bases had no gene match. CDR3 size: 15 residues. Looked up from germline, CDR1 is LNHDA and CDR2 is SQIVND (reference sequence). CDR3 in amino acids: CASSPGQGAVYEQYF. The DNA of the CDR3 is TGTGCCAGTAGTCCAGGACAGGGCGCCGTCTACGAGCAGTACTTC.

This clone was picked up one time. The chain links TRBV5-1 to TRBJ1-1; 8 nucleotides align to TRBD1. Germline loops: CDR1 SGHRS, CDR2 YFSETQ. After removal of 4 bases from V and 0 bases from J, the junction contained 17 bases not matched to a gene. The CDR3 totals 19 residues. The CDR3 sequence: CASSQAPGTGAIMNTEAFF. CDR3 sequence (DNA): TGCGCCAGCAGCCAGGCCCCCGGGACAGGCGCCATTATGAACACTGAAGCTTTCTTT.

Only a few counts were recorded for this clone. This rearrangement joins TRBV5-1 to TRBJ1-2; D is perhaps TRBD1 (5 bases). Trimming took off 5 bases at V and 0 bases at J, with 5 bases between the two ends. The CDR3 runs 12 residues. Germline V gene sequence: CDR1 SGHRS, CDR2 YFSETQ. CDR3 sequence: CASRDTNYGYTF. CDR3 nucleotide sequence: TGCGCCAGCAGGGACACTAACTATGGCTACACCTTC. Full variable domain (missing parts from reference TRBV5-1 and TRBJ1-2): KAGVTQTPRYLIKTRGQQVTLSCSPISGHRSVSWYQQTPGQGLQFLFEYFSETQRNKGNFPGRFSGRQFSNSRSEMNVSTLELGDSALYLCASRDTNYGYTFGSGTRLTVV.

CDR3 in DNA: TGTGCCAGCAGCGGCAGGGCATCGCACACAGATACGCAGTATTTT. Translating it yields CASSGRASHTDTQYF. V gene TRBV5-4 combines with J gene TRBJ2-3, with D tentatively TRBD1 (5 bases). V was shortened by 4 bases and J by 2 bases, with 14 bases between the two germline ends. The germline V gene encodes CDR1 SGHNT and CDR2 YYREEE (reference sequence). The CDR3 totals 15 residues.

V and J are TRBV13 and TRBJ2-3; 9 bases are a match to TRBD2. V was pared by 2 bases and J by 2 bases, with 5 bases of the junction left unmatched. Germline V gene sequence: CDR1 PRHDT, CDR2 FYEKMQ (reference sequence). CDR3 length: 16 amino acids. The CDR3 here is CASSLRAGGITDTQYF. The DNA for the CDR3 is TGTGCCAGCAGCTTACGGGCGGGGGGGATCACAGATACGCAGTATTTT.